The clone carrying this T cell receptor (beta chain) was picked up one time. The data were taken from a study of blood T cell repertoires in COVID-19. At the level of the study: The study drew acute and convalescent COVID-19 samples from the United States, Italy and Spain. From T cells, B-cell-depleted T cells, or PBMCs came the material, which was cDNA or gDNA.

The CDR3 has 14 residues. Trimming stripped 1 base from V and 6 bases from J, with 10 bases between. Germline V gives CDR1 SGHVS, CDR2 FNYEAQ. This table comes from immunoSEQ multiplex PCR, and its TCRdb copy is limited to in-frame clones, with some not included. The sample carries roughly 110,000 clones, 84% recorded once. The specimen sequenced was peripheral blood. V usage is TRBV7-6 and J usage is TRBJ2-1, with a possible D match to TRBD1 (6 bases). The TCR originated in a human donor in a cohort sampled during active COVID-19. The CDR3 DNA sequence: TGTGCCAGCAGCTTAGTCAGGGGACCCAATGAGCAGTTCTTC. Translating it yields CASSLVRGPNEQFF.